Below are 5 T cell receptor beta chains sequenced from a single sample in a study of Ad26.COV2.S vaccination and SARS-CoV-2 variants. This table comes from immunoSEQ multiplex PCR, and its TCRdb copy is limited to in-frame clones, with some not included. The sample has a few hundred thousand clones; 88% are singletons. Treatment specified: 15 to 20 received Ad26.COV2.S at low or high dose, single or two shots; a few received placebo; per-sample allocation not given. Sample collection was performed on day 63 after the first vaccine or placebo injection. The sample here was peripheral blood, taken in a trial of Ad26.COV2.S vaccine versus placebo. These receptors were collected from a person aged 18-65 years who received the Ad26.COV2.S COVID-19 vaccine or a placebo.

The chain recombines TRBV7-2 with TRBJ2-7; TRBD1 agrees at 7 bases. CDR1 and CDR2 from the germline V gene are SGHTA and FQGNSA. The CDR3 is made up of 13 amino acids. J lost 3 bases, V lost 5 bases, and 4 bases had no gene match. The CDR3 DNA is TGTGCCAGCAGCCTACGGGACAGCTACGAGCAGTACTTC. It specifies CASSLRDSYEQYF.

The V and J genes are TRBV7-8 and TRBJ2-5; D remains ambiguous. This CDR3 has 10 residues. V gave up 4 bases and J gave up 9 bases, with 6 bases separating them. The germline gives CDR1 SGHVS, CDR2 FQNEAQ. CDR3 DNA: TGTGCCAGCAGCTCCAGTCCCCAGTACTTC. Translated, it gives CASSSSPQYF. The entire variable domain, with the rest obtained from reference TRBV7-8 and TRBJ2-5, is as follows: GAGVSQSPRYKVAKRGQDVALRCDPISGHVSLFWYQQALGQGPEFLTYFQNEAQLDKSGLPSDRFFAERPEGSVSTLKIQRTQQEDSAVYLCASSSSPQYFGPGTRLLVL.

The chain combines TRBV27 with TRBJ2-1; 10 nucleotides agree with TRBD2. The CDR3 consists of 15 residues. Germline V CDR1 and CDR2: MNHEY, SMNVEV (reference sequence). The trim removed 7 bases at V and 4 bases at J, leaving 7 bases unmatched. The CDR3 sequence is CASKLAGGTYNEQFF. CDR3 in DNA: TGTGCCAGCAAGTTAGCGGGGGGTACTTACAATGAGCAGTTCTTC.

The genes are TRBV3-1 (or the pseudogene TRBV3-2) and TRBJ2-2; D gene uncertain. The V gene's germline CDR1 is LGHDT and CDR2 YNNKEL (reference sequence). V was trimmed by 1 base and J by 2 bases, leaving 14 bases between them. This CDR3 contains 17 residues. The CDR3 is CASSQGLALPNTGELFF. CDR3 DNA sequence: TGTGCCAGCAGCCAAGGGTTGGCACTACCAAACACCGGGGAGCTGTTTTTT.

The J gene is TRBJ2-2, the V gene TRBV7-2; TRBD1 matches 8 bases. The J segment lost 6 bases and the V segment lost 5 bases, leaving 8 bases of the junction unmatched. This CDR3 is 15 amino acids long. Germline-derived CDR1 and CDR2 are SGHTA and FQGNSA. The CDR3 region has the DNA TGTGCCAGCAGCCTCGACAGGGGAGGATCCGGGGAGCTGTTTTTT. It translates to CASSLDRGGSGELFF.